These 5 T cell receptor beta chains were all obtained from the same sample, sequenced in a study of T cells in women clearing cervical HPV infection. Repertoires were generated with immunoSEQ multiplex PCR, while TCRdb's copy carries only in-frame clones and drops some. Its listing shows some 40,000 clones. Sample: blood buffy coat. The receptors here all came from a woman aged 18-70 years with a cervical HPV16 infection that either progressed to CIN3+ or cleared (not recorded which).

Details on this clone: The sequence runs out 3 residues before the end of the CDR3; the remainder is reconstructed from the germline J gene. The genes are TRBV11-1 and TRBJ1-1, with 10 bases that match TRBD1. Germline CDR1 and CDR2: SGHAT and FQDESV (reference sequence). The V segment lost 8 bases and the J segment 4 bases; nucleotides outside the gene matches: 4. This CDR3 comprises 13 residues. The CDR3 bases that were read are TGTGCCAGCTCCCGGACAGGGGGCACTGAA. This codes for CASSRTGGTE. The whole CDR3 reads CASSRTGGTEAFF.

Points on this clone: From the germline J gene comes the end of the CDR3, since the read stops 3 residues before it. V and J are TRBV5-1 and TRBJ1-1, with a possible D match to TRBD1 (6 bases). Germline assignment: CDR1 SGHRS and CDR2 YFSETQ. The CDR3 extends over 13 amino acids. V gave up 4 bases and J gave up 1 base, with 8 bases separating them. The DNA read from the CDR3 is TGCGCCAGCAGCCCACAGGGGAACACTGAA. Translation: CASSPQGNTE. The whole CDR3 protein reads CASSPQGNTEAFF.

As to this clone: One end of the junction fails to match germline, which may point to a read error. The CDR3 is cut off 3 residues early in the read; its end comes from the germline J gene. Other DNA sequences from this sample encode an identical CDR3 as well. The chain recombines TRBV19 with TRBJ1-3; D uncertain. Germline V gives CDR1 LNHDA, CDR2 SQIVND (reference sequence). This CDR3 has 16 amino acids. CDR3 DNA, as far as it was read: TGTGCCAGTAGGACTCGGGGAGGTCGGGCTGGAAACACA. Translation: CASRTRGGRAGNT. The full CDR3 reads CASRTRGGRAGNTIYF.

The CDR3 spells CASSFAPGTGATNEKLFF. The DNA read from the CDR3 is TGCGCCAGCAGCTTCGCTCCCGGGACAGGGGCCACTAATGAAAAG. The chain employs TRBV5-1 and TRBJ2-2; 10 bases match TRBD1. The sequenced fragment ends 3 residues before the CDR3 boundary, so the rest is inferred from the germline J gene. Germline-derived CDR1 and CDR2 are SGHRS and YFSETQ. This CDR3 is built from 18 residues.

As regards this clone: The missing CDR3 end, 3 residues past where the read stops, is filled in from the germline J gene. The chain carries TRBV7-2 and TRBJ2-5, with D possibly being TRBD1 (5 bases). Trimming removed 1 base at V and 7 bases at J, with 7 bases between. CDR1 and CDR2 from the germline V gene are SGHTA and FQGNSA. The CDR3 is 12 residues long. Partial CDR3 DNA: TGTGCCAGCAGCTTAGGTCAGGGGACC. This codes for CASSLGQGT. The entire CDR3 is CASSLGQGTQYF.